The TCR beta chain under discussion was sequenced for a study of T cells in Graves' hyperthyroidism and ophthalmopathy. Diagnostic assessment was based on clinical symptoms, serum thyroxine and TRAb, thyroid ultrasound and orbital computed tomography. TCR beta CDR3 sequences were amplified from RNA transcripts. RT-PCR in the first round (using the HTBI primer set) targeted the TCR CDR3. TCRdb passed the multiplex PCR reads through MiXCR, listing each CDR3 protein once. This table has roughly 510,000 distinct CDR3 sequences, over 45% appearing once. The germline gives CDR1 WNHNN, CDR2 SYGVQD (reference sequence). The CDR3 contains 13 residues. V lost 8 bases, J lost 4 bases, and 5 bases stayed unmatched.

What was sequenced was peripheral blood or thyroid tissue (not recorded which). The chain combines TRBV10-1 with TRBJ2-5, with TRBD1 matching 9 bases. This clonotype was sampled from an adult woman with Graves' disease, either hyperthyroidism or ophthalmopathy (not recorded which). The CDR3 DNA sequence: TGCGCCAGCTCTACAGGGGGCGCAGAGACCCAGTACTTC. The encoded protein is CASSTGGAETQYF.